The present T cell receptor beta chain was sequenced within a study of T cell responses to AZD1222 COVID-19 vaccine. Points from the study as a whole: Vaccine-associated CD4 TCRs ranged over spike, dominating at 160-218 and 743-854. White British people made up most donors, females outnumbered males, and clonal diversity was possibly underestimated. Samples come after the peak T cell response, not at day 14.

Worth noting for this clone: No antigen is known for it.

Produced via immunoSEQ multiplex PCR; TCRdb's table is partial and in-frame only. The sample holds tens of thousands of clones; roughly 87% are singletons and the top ten take roughly 28%. This CDR3 comprises 14 residues. Germline CDR1 and CDR2: MGHRA and YSYEKL. The ends lost 1 base at V and 6 bases at J; junction bases unmatched: 3. The study pooled second doses at about 4 or about 12 weeks. The receptor's source is an adult who received the AZD1222 COVID-19 vaccine. The chain recombines TRBV4-1 with TRBJ2-7; TRBD1 aligns across 10 bases. The source material was peripheral blood, sampled 28 days after the second AZD1222 dose. In nucleotides, the CDR3 is TGCGCCAGCAGCCAAGGCGACAGGGGGCGCGAGCAGTACTTC. It yields the protein CASSQGDRGREQYF.